This TCR beta chain originates from a study of shared clonotypes between healthy human individuals. Notes on the study in general: Sampling used blood alone; tissue repertoires probably differ.

This clone was seen a single time. Its antigen is unknown. Within the sample, other DNA sequences also encode this same CDR3. Trimming took off 0 bases at V and 7 bases at J, with 4 bases between the two ends. The CDR3 covers 11 residues. The germline V gene encodes CDR1 GTSNPN and CDR2 SVGIG (reference sequence). Template for every sorted-subset replicate PCR totaled about 0.2 ug DNA, some 30,000 T cell genomes. This table comes from immunoSEQ multiplex PCR, and its TCRdb copy is limited to in-frame clones, with some not included. Here the sample spans more than 600,000 clones, 92% being singletons. CD8 cells classed as naive were CD45RO-negative and positively selected for CCR7, excluding terminally differentiated effector memory CD45RA+ cells. All donors were healthy HIV-negative adults lacking recent acute infections or vaccinations.

The specimen was naive CD8+ T cells sorted from blood. This chain uses TRBV30 with TRBJ2-1; D is uncertain. The origin of this receptor is a man between 25 and 39 years old in good health. The CDR3 DNA follows: TGTGCCTGGAGTGTGACTAATGAGCAGTTCTTC. Residues: CAWSVTNEQFF.